This T cell receptor beta chain was observed in a study of follicular helper T cells after annual influenza vaccination. Time point here: 2014-2015 season, pre-vaccination. Germline values: CDR1 LNHNV, CDR2 YYDKDF (reference sequence). CDR3 length: 12 residues. V was shortened by 4 bases and J by 11 bases, with 14 bases between the two germline ends. Generated by immunoSEQ multiplex PCR, the TCRdb table keeps only in-frame clones and is missing some. The sample gives approximately 25,000 clones, approximately 78% of which show up once; roughly 1.2% is in the top ten. Material: CXCR5+ CD38- circulating T follicular helper cells from blood, obtained on the day of influenza vaccination. Stated subset: circulating Tfh, non-naive CD4+CXCR5+PD-1+ (ICOS+CD38+ or ICOS-CD38-). The origin of this receptor is an adult who received the influenza vaccine. The V and J genes are TRBV15 and TRBJ1-1, with D maybe TRBD1 (5 bases). The chain's CDR3 is CATSTRGQAAFF. CDR3 in DNA: TGTGCCACCAGCACTAGGGGCCAGGCGGCTTTCTTT.